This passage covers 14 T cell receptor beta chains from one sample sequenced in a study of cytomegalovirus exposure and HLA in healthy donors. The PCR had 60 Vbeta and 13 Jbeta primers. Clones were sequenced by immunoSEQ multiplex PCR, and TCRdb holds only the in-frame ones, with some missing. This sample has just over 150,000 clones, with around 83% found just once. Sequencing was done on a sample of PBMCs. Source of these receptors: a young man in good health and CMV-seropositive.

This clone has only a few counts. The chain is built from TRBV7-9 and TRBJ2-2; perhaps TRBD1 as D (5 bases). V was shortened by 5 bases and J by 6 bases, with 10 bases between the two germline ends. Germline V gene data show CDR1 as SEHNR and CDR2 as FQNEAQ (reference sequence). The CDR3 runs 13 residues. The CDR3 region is CASSPRASGELFF. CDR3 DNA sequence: TGTGCCAGCAGCCCCAGGGCTTCCGGGGAGCTGTTTTTT. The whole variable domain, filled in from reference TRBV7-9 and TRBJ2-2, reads DTGVSQNPRHKITKRGQNVTFRCDPISEHNRLYWYRQTLGQGPEFLTYFQNEAQLEKSRLLSDRFSAERPKGSFSTLEIQRTEQGDSAMYLCASSPRASGELFFGEGSRLTVL.

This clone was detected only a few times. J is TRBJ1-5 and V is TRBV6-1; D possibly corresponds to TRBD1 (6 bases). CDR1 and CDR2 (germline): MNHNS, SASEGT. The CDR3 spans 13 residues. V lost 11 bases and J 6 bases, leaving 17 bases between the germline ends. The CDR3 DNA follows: TGTGCCTCTACAGGGTTTTTAGGTCAGCCCCAGCATTTT. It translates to CASTGFLGQPQHF.

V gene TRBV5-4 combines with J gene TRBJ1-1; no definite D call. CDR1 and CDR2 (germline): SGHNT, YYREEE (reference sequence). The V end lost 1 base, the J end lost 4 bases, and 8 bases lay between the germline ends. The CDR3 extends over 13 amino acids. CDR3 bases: TGTGCCAGCAGCTTGTTAGGCGGCACTGAAGCTTTCTTT. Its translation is CASSLLGGTEAFF.

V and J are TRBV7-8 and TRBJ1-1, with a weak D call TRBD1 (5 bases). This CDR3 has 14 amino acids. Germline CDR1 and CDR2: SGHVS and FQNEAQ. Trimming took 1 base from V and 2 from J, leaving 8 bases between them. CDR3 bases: TGTGCCAGCAGCTTAGGGGGACTAAACACTGAAGCTTTCTTT. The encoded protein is CASSLGGLNTEAFF.

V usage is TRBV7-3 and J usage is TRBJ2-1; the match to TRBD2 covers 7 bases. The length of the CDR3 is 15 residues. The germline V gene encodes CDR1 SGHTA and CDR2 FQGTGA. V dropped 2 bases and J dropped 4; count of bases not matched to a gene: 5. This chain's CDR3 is CASSLGASGYNEQFF. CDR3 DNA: TGTGCCAGCAGCTTAGGGGCTAGCGGTTACAATGAGCAGTTCTTC.

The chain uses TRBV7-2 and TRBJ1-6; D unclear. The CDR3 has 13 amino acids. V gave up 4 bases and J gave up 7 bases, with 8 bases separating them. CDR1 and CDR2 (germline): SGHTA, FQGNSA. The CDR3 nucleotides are TGTGCCAGCAGCTCTAGTACGAATTCACCCCTCCACTTT. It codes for CASSSSTNSPLHF.

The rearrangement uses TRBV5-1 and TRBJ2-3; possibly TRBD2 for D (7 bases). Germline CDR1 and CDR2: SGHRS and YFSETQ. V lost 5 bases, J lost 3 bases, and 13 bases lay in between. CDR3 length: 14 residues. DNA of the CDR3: TGCGCCAGCAGTCGAGGGGGGGTAACAGATACGCAGTATTTT. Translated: CASSRGGVTDTQYF.

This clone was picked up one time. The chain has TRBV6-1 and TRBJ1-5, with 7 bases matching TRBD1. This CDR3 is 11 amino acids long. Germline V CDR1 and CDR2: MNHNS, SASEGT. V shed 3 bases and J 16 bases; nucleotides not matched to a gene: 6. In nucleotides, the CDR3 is TGTGCCAGCAGTGACCCGACAGGGAGTCATTTT. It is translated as CASSDPTGSHF.

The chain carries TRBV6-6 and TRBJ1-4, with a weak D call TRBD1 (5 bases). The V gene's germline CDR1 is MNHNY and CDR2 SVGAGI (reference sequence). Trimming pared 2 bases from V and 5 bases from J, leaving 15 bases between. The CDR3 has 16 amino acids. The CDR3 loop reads CASSYGSAGTNEKLFF. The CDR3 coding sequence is TGTGCCAGCAGTTACGGTTCGGCGGGGACGAATGAAAAACTGTTTTTT.

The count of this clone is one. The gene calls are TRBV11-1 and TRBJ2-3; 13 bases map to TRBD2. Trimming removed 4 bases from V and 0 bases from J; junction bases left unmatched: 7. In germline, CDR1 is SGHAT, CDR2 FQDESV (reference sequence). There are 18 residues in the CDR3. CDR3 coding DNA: TGTGCCAGCAGCTCCGGACTAGCGGGGGAAGATAGCACAGATACGCAGTATTTT. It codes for CASSSGLAGEDSTDTQYF. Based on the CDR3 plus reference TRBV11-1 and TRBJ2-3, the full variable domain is EAEVAQSPRYKITEKSQAVAFWCDPISGHATLYWYRQILGQGPELLVQFQDESVVDDSQLPKDRFSAERLKGVDSTLKIQPAELGDSAMYLCASSSGLAGEDSTDTQYFGPGTRLTVL.

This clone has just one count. CDR3 in DNA: TGCAGCGTTACGACAGGACCCTACGAGCAGTACTTC. Amino acids: CSVTTGPYEQYF. The gene calls are TRBV29-1 and TRBJ2-7, with a weak D call TRBD1 (6 bases). Germline V lookup: CDR1 SQVTM, CDR2 ANQGSEA. V was shortened by 5 bases and J by 2 bases, with 10 bases between the two germline ends. This CDR3 contains 12 residues.

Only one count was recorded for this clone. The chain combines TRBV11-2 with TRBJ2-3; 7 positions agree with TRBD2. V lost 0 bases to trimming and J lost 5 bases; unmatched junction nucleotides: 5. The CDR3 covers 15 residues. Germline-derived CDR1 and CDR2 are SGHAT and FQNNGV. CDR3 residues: CASSLEPGEGDTQYF. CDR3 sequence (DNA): TGTGCCAGCAGCTTAGAACCGGGGGAGGGAGATACGCAGTATTTT. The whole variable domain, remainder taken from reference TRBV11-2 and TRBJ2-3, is EAGVAQSPRYKIIEKRQSVAFWCNPISGHATLYWYQQILGQGPKLLIQFQNNGVVDDSQLPKDRFSAERLKGVDSTLKIQPAKLEDSAVYLCASSLEPGEGDTQYFGPGTRLTVL.

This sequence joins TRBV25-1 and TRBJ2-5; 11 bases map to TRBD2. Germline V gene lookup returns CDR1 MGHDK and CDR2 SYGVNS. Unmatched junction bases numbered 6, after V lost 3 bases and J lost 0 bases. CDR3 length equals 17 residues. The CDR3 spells CASSEASGGLYQETQYF. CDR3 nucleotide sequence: TGTGCCAGCAGTGAGGCTAGCGGGGGGTTGTACCAAGAGACCCAGTACTTC.

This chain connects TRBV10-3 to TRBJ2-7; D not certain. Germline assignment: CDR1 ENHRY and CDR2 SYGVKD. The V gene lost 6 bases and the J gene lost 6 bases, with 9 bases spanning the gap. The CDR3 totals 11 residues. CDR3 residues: CAISLGPEQYF. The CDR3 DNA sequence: TGTGCCATCAGCCTGGGCCCCGAGCAGTACTTC.